What follows are 5 T cell receptor beta chains derived from one specimen sequenced in a study of OX40 agonist ivuxolimab in advanced cancers. Here immunoSEQ multiplex PCR was the method, and the copy in TCRdb shows in-frame clones only, minus some. This sample has roughly 70,000 clones; about nine tenths occur once, and the top ten carry around 2%. The sequences come from CD4+ or CD8+ T cells sorted from blood, collected in a trial of the OX40 agonist ivuxolimab. The source of these receptors is an adult with an advanced solid tumor such as melanoma, head and neck, liver or kidney cancer.

The chain recombines TRBV4-1 with TRBJ2-7; 9 nucleotides align to TRBD2. Germline CDR1 MGHRA, CDR2 YSYEKL. The CDR3 is 16 amino acids. After removal of 0 bases from V and 3 bases from J, the junction contained 6 bases not matched to a gene. The CDR3 nucleotides read TGCGCCAGCAGCCAAGAGGAGAGCGGGGGGTACTACGAGCAGTACTTC. As protein: CASSQEESGGYYEQYF.

This chain uses TRBV19 with TRBJ1-5; D ambiguous. The CDR3 totals 13 residues. Germline values: CDR1 LNHDA, CDR2 SQIVND (reference sequence). V lost 7 bases and J 5 bases, leaving 12 bases between the germline ends. The CDR3 loop reads CASTGRLDQPQHF. DNA of the CDR3: TGTGCCAGTACAGGCCGACTCGATCAGCCCCAGCATTTT.

The rearrangement links TRBV19 to TRBJ2-3; D possibly uses TRBD1 or TRBD2 (5 bases each). In germline, CDR1 is LNHDA, CDR2 SQIVND (reference sequence). The CDR3 loop spans 17 amino acids. The germline V and J ends were trimmed by 6 bases and 2 bases, with 21 bases remaining between them. In DNA form, the CDR3 reads TGTGCCAGTAGCCACGGACAAAATCCGGAGGCCACAGATACGCAGTATTTT. Translating gives CASSHGQNPEATDTQYF.

The rearrangement links TRBV10-3 to TRBJ2-7; D may be TRBD2 (6 bases). Germline V gene lookup returns CDR1 ENHRY and CDR2 SYGVKD. The ends were cut back, 2 bases at V and 5 bases at J, with 13 bases in the middle. The CDR3 runs 14 residues. The CDR3 region has the DNA TGTGCCATCAGTGAGACCCTGACGGGGGACGAGCAGTACTTC. This sequence encodes CAISETLTGDEQYF.

This clone was seen just once. This chain joins TRBV9 and TRBJ1-1, with TRBD1 matching 8 bases. The V gene end was trimmed by 3 bases and the J gene end by 3 bases; junction bases not matched to a gene: 4. There are 14 residues in the CDR3. Germline CDR1 and CDR2: SGDLS and YYNGEE. The CDR3 spells CASSDGQGDTEAFF. Written as DNA, the CDR3 is TGTGCCAGCAGCGACGGACAGGGTGACACTGAAGCTTTCTTT.